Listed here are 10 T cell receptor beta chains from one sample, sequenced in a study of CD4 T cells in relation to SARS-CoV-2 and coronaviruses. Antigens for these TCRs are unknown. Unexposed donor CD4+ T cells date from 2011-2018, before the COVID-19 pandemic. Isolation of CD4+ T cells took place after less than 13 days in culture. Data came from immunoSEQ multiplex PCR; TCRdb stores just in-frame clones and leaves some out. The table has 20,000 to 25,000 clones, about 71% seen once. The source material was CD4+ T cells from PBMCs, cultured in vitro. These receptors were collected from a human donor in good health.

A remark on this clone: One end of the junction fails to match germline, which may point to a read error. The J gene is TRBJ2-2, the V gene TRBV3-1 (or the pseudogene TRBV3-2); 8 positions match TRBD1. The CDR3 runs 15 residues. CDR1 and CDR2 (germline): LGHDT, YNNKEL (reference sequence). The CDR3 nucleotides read TGTGCCAGCAGACGGACAGGGAGGAACGCCGGGGAGCTGTTTTTT. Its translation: CASRRTGRNAGELFF.

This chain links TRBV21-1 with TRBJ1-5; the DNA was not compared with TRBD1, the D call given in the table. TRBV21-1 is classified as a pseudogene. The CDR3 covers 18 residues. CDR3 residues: CASSKGVRDRDSNQPQHF. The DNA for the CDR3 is TGTGCCAGCAGCAAAGGGGTCCGGGACAGGGATAGCAATCAGCCCCAGCATTTT.

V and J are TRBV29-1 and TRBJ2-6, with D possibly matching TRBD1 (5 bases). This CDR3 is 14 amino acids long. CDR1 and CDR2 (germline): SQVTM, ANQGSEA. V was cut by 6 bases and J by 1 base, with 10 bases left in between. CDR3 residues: CSVRTGSGANVLTF. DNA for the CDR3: TGCAGCGTAAGAACAGGTTCTGGGGCCAACGTCCTGACTTTC.

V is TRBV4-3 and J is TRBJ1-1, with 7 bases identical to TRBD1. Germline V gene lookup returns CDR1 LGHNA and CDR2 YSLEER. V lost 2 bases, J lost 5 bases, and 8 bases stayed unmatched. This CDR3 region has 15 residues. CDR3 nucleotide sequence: TGCGCCAGCAGCCAAAACGCAGGGGGAAAGACTGAAGCTTTCTTT. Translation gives CASSQNAGGKTEAFF.

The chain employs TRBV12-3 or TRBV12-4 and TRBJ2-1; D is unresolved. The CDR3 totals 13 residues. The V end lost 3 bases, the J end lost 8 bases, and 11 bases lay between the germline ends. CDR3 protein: CASSLSVRYEQFF. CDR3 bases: TGTGCCAGCAGTTTGAGTGTTAGGTATGAGCAGTTCTTC.

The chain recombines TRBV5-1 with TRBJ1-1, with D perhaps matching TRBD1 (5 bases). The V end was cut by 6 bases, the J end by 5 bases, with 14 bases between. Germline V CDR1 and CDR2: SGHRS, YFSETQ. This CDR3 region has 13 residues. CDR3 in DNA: TGCGCCAGCAACCAGGGTTTAAGGACTGAAGCTTTCTTT. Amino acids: CASNQGLRTEAFF.

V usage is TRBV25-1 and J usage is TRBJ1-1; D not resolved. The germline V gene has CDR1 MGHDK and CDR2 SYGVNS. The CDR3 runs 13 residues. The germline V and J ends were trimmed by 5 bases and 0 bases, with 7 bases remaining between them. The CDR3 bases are TGTGCCAGCAGTTCGCGATTGAACACTGAAGCTTTCTTT. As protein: CASSSRLNTEAFF.

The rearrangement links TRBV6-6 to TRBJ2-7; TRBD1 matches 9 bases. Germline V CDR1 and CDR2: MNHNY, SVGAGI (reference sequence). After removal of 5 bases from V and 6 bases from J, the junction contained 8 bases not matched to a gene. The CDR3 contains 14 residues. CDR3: CASSLRTGVGEQYF. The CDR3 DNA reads TGTGCCAGCAGTCTGAGGACAGGGGTTGGCGAGCAGTACTTC.

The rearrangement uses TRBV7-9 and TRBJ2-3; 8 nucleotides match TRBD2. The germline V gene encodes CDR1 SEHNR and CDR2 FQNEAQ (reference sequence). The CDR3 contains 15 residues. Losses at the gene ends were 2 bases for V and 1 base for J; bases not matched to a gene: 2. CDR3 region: CASSLLAGGTDTQYF. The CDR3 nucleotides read TGTGCCAGCAGCTTACTAGCGGGCGGCACAGATACGCAGTATTTT.

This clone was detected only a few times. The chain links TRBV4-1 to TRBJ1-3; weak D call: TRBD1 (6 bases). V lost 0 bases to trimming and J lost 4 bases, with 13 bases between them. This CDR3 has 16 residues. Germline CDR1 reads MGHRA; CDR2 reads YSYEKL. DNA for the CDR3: TGCGCCAGCAGCCAAGAAGGGGCGCAGGGGGGAAACACCATATATTTT. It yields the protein CASSQEGAQGGNTIYF.